A single sample is the source of the 15 T cell receptor beta chains below, sequenced in a study of cytomegalovirus exposure and HLA in healthy donors. Profiled with immunoSEQ multiplex PCR; TCRdb holds only in-frame clones, not every one. The table records about 120,000 clones, approximately 90% of them present only once. Sequences were obtained from PBMCs. The receptors derive from a man younger than 35 in good health and CMV-seronegative.

This chain connects TRBV6-5 to TRBJ2-5; D may be TRBD2 (7 bases). Trimming stripped 7 bases from V and 5 bases from J, with 17 bases between. The CDR3 contains 14 residues. Germline CDR1 is MNHEY and CDR2 is SVGAGI. Here the CDR3 reads CASTKVGGPETQYF. The CDR3 DNA reads TGTGCCAGCACCAAAGTCGGGGGGCCGGAGACCCAGTACTTC.

The gene calls are TRBV19 and TRBJ1-6; 9 bases fit TRBD1. J was trimmed by 13 bases and V by 5 bases; bases with no gene match: 12. Per germline, CDR1 LNHDA and CDR2 SQIVND (reference sequence). The CDR3 extends over 15 amino acids. CDR3 loop: CASSAPGTGFLPLHF. DNA of the CDR3: TGTGCCAGTAGTGCGCCCGGGACAGGGTTTTTGCCCCTCCACTTT.

J is TRBJ1-5 and V is TRBV27; D gene unclear. This CDR3 comprises 15 residues. CDR1 is MNHEY, CDR2 SMNVEV, per germline (reference sequence). V lost 3 bases and J lost 4, with 13 bases in between. In nucleotides, the CDR3 is TGTGCCAGCAGTTTTTCCGGGTCCCTTAATCAGCCCCAGCATTTT. Protein: CASSFSGSLNQPQHF.

This clone was observed a handful of times. The chain links TRBV5-4 to TRBJ2-2; 9 positions match TRBD2. V dropped 7 bases and J dropped 5; count of bases not matched to a gene: 3. The CDR3 length is 13 residues. Germline CDR1 reads SGHNT; CDR2 reads YYREEE (reference sequence). CDR3 DNA: TGTGCCAGCCCGGGACTAGCAACCGGGGAGCTGTTTTTT. It translates to CASPGLATGELFF.

The chain links TRBV6-5 to TRBJ2-7, with D perhaps TRBD1 (5 bases). CDR3 length: 13 amino acids. The germline CDR1 and CDR2 sequences are MNHEY and SVGAGI. Between the trimmed V and J ends, which lost 10 bases and 0 bases, there was a span of 13 bases. CDR3 nucleotides: TGTGCCACCATAAGGGGTAACTCCTACGAGCAGTACTTC. Its protein is CATIRGNSYEQYF.

The chain recombines TRBV19 with TRBJ1-4; perhaps TRBD1 as D (6 bases). CDR3 length: 18 amino acids. V lost 6 bases to trimming and J lost 2 bases, with 22 bases between them. The germline V gene encodes CDR1 LNHDA and CDR2 SQIVND (reference sequence). For the CDR3, the DNA is TGTGCCAGTAGCAAGCCCCACAGGGCTAGTCAGACTAATGAAAAACTGTTTTTT. Residues: CASSKPHRASQTNEKLFF.

V gene TRBV11-2 combines with J gene TRBJ2-7; TRBD2 aligns across 11 bases. CDR1 and CDR2 from the germline V gene are SGHAT and FQNNGV. The J segment lost 0 bases and the V segment lost 6 bases, leaving 10 bases of the junction unmatched. The CDR3 covers 17 residues. The CDR3 here is CASRSGLAVLSSYEQYF. CDR3 nucleotide sequence: TGTGCCAGCAGATCGGGACTAGCGGTTCTGAGCTCCTACGAGCAGTACTTC.

The chain joins TRBV2 to TRBJ2-3; possibly TRBD1 for D (5 bases). V dropped 3 bases and J dropped 4 bases, with 8 bases sitting between them. From germline, CDR1 is SNHLY and CDR2 FYNNEI. This CDR3 spans 13 amino acids. This chain's CDR3 is CASSDQGPDTQYF. In DNA, the CDR3 is TGTGCCAGCAGTGATCAGGGTCCAGATACGCAGTATTTT. Supplemented by reference TRBV2 and TRBJ2-3, the full variable domain reads EPEVTQTPSHQVTQMGQEVILRCVPISNHLYFYWYRQILGQKVEFLVSFYNNEISEKSEIFDDQFSVERPDGSNFTLKIRSTKLEDSAMYFCASSDQGPDTQYFGPGTRLTVL.

V gene TRBV19 combines with J gene TRBJ2-7; 11 bases line up with TRBD1. Trimming took 4 bases from V and 6 from J; bases not matched to a gene: 8. Germline lookup yields CDR1 LNHDA and CDR2 SQIVND (reference sequence). The CDR3 runs 15 residues. In DNA form, the CDR3 reads TGTGCCAGTAGTACGACCGGGACAGGGGGAGGCGAGCAGTACTTC. Encoded protein: CASSTTGTGGGEQYF.

The rearrangement joins TRBV28 to TRBJ1-5, with D maybe TRBD1 (5 bases). Trimming removed 5 bases from V and 2 bases from J, with 13 bases in between. CDR3 length: 15 amino acids. Germline CDR1 MDHEN, CDR2 SYDVKM. CDR3 protein: CASSVQGRGNQPQHF. The CDR3 DNA reads TGTGCCAGCAGTGTCCAGGGTAGGGGCAATCAGCCCCAGCATTTT.

The chain recombines TRBV7-9 with TRBJ2-5; D uncertain. With 5 bases removed from V and 6 bases from J, the gap between germline ends came to 7 bases. This CDR3 spans 11 amino acids. Germline CDR1 is SEHNR and CDR2 is FQNEAQ (reference sequence). Here the CDR3 reads CASSLSQTQYF. In DNA form, the CDR3 reads TGTGCCAGCAGCCTATCCCAGACCCAGTACTTC.

This CDR3 reads CASGPTGDEQYF. For the CDR3, the DNA is TGTGCCAGCGGCCCGACAGGGGACGAGCAGTACTTC. V gene TRBV13 combines with J gene TRBJ2-7, with 8 bases fitting TRBD1. CDR1 PRHDT and CDR2 FYEKMQ come from the germline V gene (reference sequence). This CDR3 spans 12 amino acids. Trimming took 8 bases from V and 5 from J; bases not matched to a gene: 5.

The rearrangement links TRBV18 to TRBJ2-7; 8 bases line up with TRBD2. The length of the CDR3 is 15 residues. V was clipped by 0 bases and J by 2 bases; unmatched bases: 3. The germline gives CDR1 KGHSH, CDR2 LQKENI. CDR3 in amino acids: CASSPPSGRTYEQYF. The CDR3 DNA sequence: TGTGCCAGCTCACCACCAAGCGGGAGAACCTACGAGCAGTACTTC.

The chain joins TRBV10-1 to TRBJ2-2; D not certain. Germline V gives CDR1 WNHNN, CDR2 SYGVQD (reference sequence). CDR3 length equals 13 residues. With 3 bases removed from V and 4 bases from J, the gap between germline ends came to 6 bases. The chain's CDR3 is CASSEQFTGELFF. The CDR3 region has the DNA TGCGCCAGCAGTGAACAGTTCACCGGGGAGCTGTTTTTT.

The chain has TRBV28 and TRBJ1-3; TRBD1 matches at 7 bases. CDR1 is MDHEN and CDR2 is SYDVKM in the germline V gene. The CDR3 is 16 amino acids. Trimming at V came to 6 bases and at J to 4 bases, leaving 12 bases not matched to a gene. CDR3 in amino acids: CASSFPGRGRGNTIYF. CDR3 coding DNA: TGTGCCAGCAGCTTCCCCGGCAGGGGGAGAGGAAACACCATATATTTT.